This T cell receptor beta chain was recovered during a study of CD8 T cells in Susac syndrome. TEMRA cells were FACS-enriched, and CD8+ and CD4+ T cells were isolated negatively. RNA in amounts of roughly 0.5 to 1 ug was reverse transcribed with random hexamers. MiXCR was run by TCRdb on the immunoSEQ multiplex PCR reads, yielding one entry per CDR3 protein. This repertoire shows about 210,000 distinct CDR3 sequences, 94% found once; its top ten account for under 0.2%. The source is a human donor with Susac syndrome. The specimen was CD4+ T cells from PBMCs.

As DNA, the CDR3 is TGTGCCAGCAGCTCAGCAGGGGTGGTTAACTATGGCTACACCTTC. Translation gives CASSSAGVVNYGYTF. The chain recombines TRBV7-2 with TRBJ1-2; a weak D match, TRBD1 (6 bases). CDR3 length: 15 residues. Germline loops: CDR1 SGHTA, CDR2 FQGNSA. The ends were cut back, 4 bases at V and 1 base at J, with 13 bases in the middle. Full variable domain (rest looked up from reference TRBV7-2 and TRBJ1-2): GAGVSQSPSNKVTEKGKDVELRCDPISGHTALYWYRQSLGQGLEFLIYFQGNSAPDKSGLPSDRFSAERTGGSVSTLTIQRTQQEDSAVYLCASSSAGVVNYGYTFGSGTRLTVV.